This T cell receptor beta chain was recovered during a study of cytomegalovirus exposure and HLA in healthy donors. Study findings and constraints: The authors listed 150 or so TCR beta chains as cytomegalovirus-associated.

Trimming at V came to 6 bases and at J to 0 bases, leaving 9 bases not matched to a gene. The CDR3 extends over 16 amino acids. Per the germline V gene, CDR1 is MDHEN and CDR2 is SYDVKM. A remark on this clone: Its antigen is not identified.

The study ran its PCR with 60 Vbeta and 13 Jbeta primers. Generated by immunoSEQ multiplex PCR, the TCRdb table keeps only in-frame clones and is missing some. The table shows 130,000 or so clones, with about three quarters occurring only once. The chain is built from TRBV28 and TRBJ1-1; 8 bases map to TRBD1. The sequenced sample consisted of PBMCs. This receptor was obtained from a man aged 35 to 55 in good health and CMV-seronegative. The CDR3 DNA is TGTGCCAGCAGCCCCAGGGGGCGAACGCTGAACACTGAAGCTTTCTTT. Translating it yields CASSPRGRTLNTEAFF.